This is a list of T cell receptor beta chains from one sample in a study of T cell changes during pregnancy in multiple sclerosis. Data came from immunoSEQ multiplex PCR; TCRdb stores just in-frame clones and leaves some out. The sample lists around 80,000 clones, under 95% occurring once. Sequences were derived from peripheral blood, sampled before pregnancy. The receptor source for this set is a female donor with multiple sclerosis, enrolled in a pregnancy study. Each CDR3 is given with its conserved first and last residue. A D gene is named only where the DNA matches it firmly. Only some rows state a clone size, as once, few, many or a class for expanded clones.

V,length,D,J,size,CDR3,DNA
TRBV6-5,14,TRBD1,TRBJ1-5,-,CASSPRQGYQPQHF,TGTGCCAGCAGTCCGCGACAGGGGTACCAGCCCCAGCATTTT
TRBV5-1,15,-,TRBJ1-2,-,CASSLEKAKGLGYTF,TGCGCCAGCAGCTTGGAAAAAGCCAAGGGGCTCGGCTACACCTTC
TRBV6-1,16,-,TRBJ2-3,once,CASSETQGTSTDTQYF,TGTGCCAGCAGTGAGACACAGGGAACTAGCACAGATACGCAGTATTTT
TRBV5-1,14,-,TRBJ2-5,-,CASSWWGEEETQYF,TGCGCCAGCAGCTGGTGGGGGGAGGAGGAGACCCAGTACTTC
TRBV12-5,14,-,TRBJ2-3,-,CASGSGNPQDTQYF,TGTGCTAGTGGTTCGGGGAACCCCCAGGATACGCAGTATTTT
TRBV27,17,-,TRBJ1-2,-,CASSPSTAGSANYGYTF,TGTGCCAGCAGTCCCTCCACCGCAGGGTCTGCTAACTATGGCTACACCTTC
TRBV7-9,16,-,TRBJ1-2,few,CASSSTRLLANYGYTF,TGTGCCAGCAGCTCCACGCGCCTACTAGCTAACTATGGCTACACCTTC
TRBV19,13,-,TRBJ1-2,-,CASSRRNNYGYTF,TGTGCCAGTAGTCGCAGGAATAACTATGGCTACACCTTC
TRBV4-2,15,-,TRBJ1-2,once,CASSQDRGGGYGYTF,TGTGCCAGCAGCCAAGATCGGGGGGGTGGCTATGGCTACACCTTC
TRBV5-6,18,TRBD1,TRBJ1-1,-,CASSTRDRGFMRYTEAFF,TGTGCCAGCAGCACCCGGGACAGGGGTTTTATGCGATACACTGAAGCTTTCTTT
TRBV6-5,16,-,TRBJ2-5,-,CASSYSSGWTGETQYF,TGTGCCAGCAGTTACTCGTCGGGGTGGACGGGAGAGACCCAGTACTTC
TRBV30,13,-,TRBJ1-5,few,CAWRDGTSPTQHF,TGTGCCTGGAGGGACGGGACAAGCCCAACCCAGCATTTT
TRBV7-6,14,-,TRBJ2-7,-,CASSLGGSGYEQYF,TGTGCCAGCAGCTTAGGCGGCAGTGGGTACGAGCAGTACTTC
TRBV9,16,TRBD2,TRBJ2-3,-,CASSPRTSGNTDTQYF,TGTGCCAGCAGCCCCAGGACTAGCGGAAACACAGATACGCAGTATTTT
TRBV30,13,-,TRBJ1-6,-,CAWNGNDEGLLHF,TGTGCCTGGAACGGAAATGATGAGGGCCTCCTCCACTTT
TRBV7-3,16,TRBD2,TRBJ2-1,-,CASSLIVAGGYNEQFF,TGTGCCAGCAGCTTAATAGTGGCGGGGGGTTACAATGAGCAGTTCTTC
TRBV11-1,15,TRBD1,TRBJ2-5,-,CASSQTDRDGETQYF,TGTGCCAGCAGCCAGACCGACAGGGATGGCGAGACCCAGTACTTC
TRBV6-6,15,-,TRBJ1-1,-,CASSYWGEGRAEAFF,TGTGCCAGCAGTTACTGGGGTGAAGGGAGGGCTGAAGCTTTCTTT
TRBV13,16,TRBD1,TRBJ1-1,-,CASSLAGGQGETEAFF,TGTGCCAGCAGCTTAGCAGGGGGACAGGGAGAAACTGAAGCTTTCTTT
TRBV5-1,16,-,TRBJ1-6,few,CASSYQIGAKNSPLHF,TGCGCCAGCAGCTACCAGATTGGGGCGAAGAATTCACCCCTCCACTTT
TRBV6-6,14,TRBD1,TRBJ1-4,-,CASTQGGAGEKLFF,TGTGCCAGCACCCAAGGGGGCGCCGGGGAAAAACTGTTTTTT
TRBV4-2,17,TRBD1,TRBJ1-2,-,CASSQDPQGAQEYGYTF,TGTGCCAGCAGCCAAGATCCGCAGGGGGCGCAAGAATATGGCTACACCTTC
TRBV11-2,12,-,TRBJ1-4,-,CASSSGTSRLFF,TGTGCCAGCAGTTCCGGGACTTCTCGCCTGTTTTTT
TRBV11-2,17,TRBD1,TRBJ2-1,-,CASSLDQGVQGFDEQFF,TGTGCCAGCAGCTTAGACCAGGGGGTACAGGGTTTTGACGAGCAGTTCTTC
TRBV5-4,18,-,TRBJ1-2,-,CASSSRSVVRVLDYGYTF,TGTGCCAGCAGCTCGCGGTCAGTCGTCCGGGTCTTAGACTATGGCTACACCTTC
TRBV5-1,14,-,TRBJ1-6,-,CASSPGQTFSPLHF,TGCGCCAGCAGCCCTGGACAAACGTTCTCACCCCTCCACTTT
TRBV7-6,14,TRBD1,TRBJ1-1,once,CASSHAVGTAEAFF,TGTGCCAGCAGCCACGCGGTGGGGACAGCCGAAGCTTTCTTT
TRBV27,14,TRBD2,TRBJ2-7,-,CASTPSGLARQQYF,TGTGCCAGCACTCCTTCGGGACTAGCGAGGCAACAGTACTTC
TRBV5-1,14,TRBD1,TRBJ2-1,once,CASSKTTGVNEQFF,TGCGCCAGCAGCAAGACCACAGGGGTCAATGAGCAGTTCTTC
TRBV4-1,14,-,TRBJ1-5,-,CASREQGGNQPQHF,TGCGCCAGCAGGGAACAGGGTGGCAATCAGCCCCAGCATTTT
TRBV19,13,-,TRBJ1-1,-,CASSISGNTEAFF,TGTGCCAGTAGTATAAGTGGCAACACTGAAGCTTTCTTT
TRBV7-2,12,-,TRBJ1-2,-,CASSSAGRSYTF,TGTGCCAGCAGCTCTGCAGGGCGGAGCTACACCTTC
TRBV18,14,TRBD1,TRBJ1-6,-,CASSLGQETSPLHF,TGTGCCAGCTCACTTGGACAGGAAACTTCACCCCTCCACTTT
TRBV5-4,15,-,TRBJ1-6,-,CASSLRGSYNSPLHF,TGTGCCAGCAGCTTAAGGGGCTCCTATAATTCACCCCTCCACTTT
TRBV11-1,14,TRBD1,TRBJ2-7,-,CASSLVGQSYEQYF,TGTGCCAGCAGCTTAGTGGGACAGTCCTACGAGCAGTACTTC
TRBV20-1,11,-,TRBJ1-1,-,CSAKTGDEAFF,TGCAGTGCTAAAACAGGCGATGAAGCTTTCTTT
TRBV10-3,15,-,TRBJ1-1,-,CAISGARGRDTEAFF,TGTGCCATCAGTGGGGCCAGGGGAAGGGACACTGAAGCTTTCTTT
TRBV25-1,15,TRBD1,TRBJ1-5,-,CASSGLDRGDQPQHF,TGTGCCAGCAGTGGACTAGACAGGGGGGATCAGCCCCAGCATTTT
TRBV7-9,15,TRBD2,TRBJ2-3,-,CASSLLAGGTDTQYF,TGTGCCAGCAGCCTGTTAGCGGGGGGCACAGATACGCAGTATTTT
TRBV9,16,-,TRBJ2-2,-,CASSVAASENTGELFF,TGTGCCAGCAGCGTAGCGGCTAGCGAGAACACCGGGGAGCTGTTTTTT
TRBV11-2,14,-,TRBJ2-3,once,CASSFTGTADTQYF,TGTGCCAGCAGCTTTACCGGGACTGCAGATACGCAGTATTTT
TRBV9,13,TRBD1,TRBJ2-2,-,CASSATGGGELFF,TGTGCCAGCAGCGCCACAGGGGGCGGGGAGCTGTTTTTT
TRBV5-1,15,-,TRBJ2-7,-,CASSLDRGWDSEQYF,TGCGCCAGCAGCTTGGACCGGGGTTGGGATTCCGAGCAGTACTTC
TRBV30,13,TRBD1,TRBJ1-1,-,CAGQGVANTEAFF,TGTGCCGGTCAGGGGGTGGCTAACACTGAAGCTTTCTTT
TRBV19,14,-,TRBJ2-2,-,CASNRVTGAGELFF,TGTGCCAGTAACAGAGTGACGGGGGCCGGGGAGCTGTTTTTT
TRBV4-1,14,-,TRBJ2-7,-,CASSQDDSGYEQYF,TGCGCCAGCAGCCAAGATGATTCGGGCTACGAGCAGTACTTC
TRBV5-4,15,TRBD1,TRBJ2-5,-,CASSPGGTGPETQYF,TGTGCCAGCAGCCCCGGGGGGACAGGGCCAGAGACCCAGTACTTC